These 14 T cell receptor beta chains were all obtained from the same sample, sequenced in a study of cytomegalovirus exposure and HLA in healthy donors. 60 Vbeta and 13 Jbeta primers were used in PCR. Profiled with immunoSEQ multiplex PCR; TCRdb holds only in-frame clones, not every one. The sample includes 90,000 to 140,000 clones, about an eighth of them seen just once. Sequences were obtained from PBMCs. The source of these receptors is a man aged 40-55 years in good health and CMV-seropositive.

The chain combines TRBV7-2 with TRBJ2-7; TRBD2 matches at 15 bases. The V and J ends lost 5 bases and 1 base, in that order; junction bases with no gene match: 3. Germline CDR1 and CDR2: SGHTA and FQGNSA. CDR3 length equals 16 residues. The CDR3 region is CASSRGLAGGSYEQYF. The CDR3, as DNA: TGTGCCAGCAGCCGGGGACTAGCGGGAGGATCCTACGAGCAGTACTTC.

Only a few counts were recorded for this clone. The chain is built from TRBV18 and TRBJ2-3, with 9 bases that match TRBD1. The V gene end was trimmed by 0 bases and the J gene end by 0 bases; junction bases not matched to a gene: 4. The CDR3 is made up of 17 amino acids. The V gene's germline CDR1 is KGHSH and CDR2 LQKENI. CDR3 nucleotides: TGTGCCAGCTCACCACCGGGACAGGGATTTAGCACAGATACGCAGTATTTT. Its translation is CASSPPGQGFSTDTQYF.

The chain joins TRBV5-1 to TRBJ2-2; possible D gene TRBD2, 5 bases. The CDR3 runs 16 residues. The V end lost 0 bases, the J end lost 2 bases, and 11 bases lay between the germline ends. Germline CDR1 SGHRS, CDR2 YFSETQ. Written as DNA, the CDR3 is TGCGCCAGCAGCTTGGTCGGGAAATATAACACCGGGGAGCTGTTTTTT. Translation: CASSLVGKYNTGELFF.

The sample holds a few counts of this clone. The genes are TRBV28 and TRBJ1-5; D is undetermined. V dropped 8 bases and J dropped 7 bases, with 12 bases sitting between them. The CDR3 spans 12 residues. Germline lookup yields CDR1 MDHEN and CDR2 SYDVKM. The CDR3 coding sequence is TGTGCCAGCTGTATCCGCGCGCAGCCCCAGCATTTT. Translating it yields CASCIRAQPQHF. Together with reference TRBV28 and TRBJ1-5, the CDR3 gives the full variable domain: DVKVTQSSRYLVKRTGEKVFLECVQDMDHENMFWYRQDPGLGLRLIYFSYDVKMKEKGDIPEGYSVSREKKERFSLILESASTNQTSMYLCASCIRAQPQHFGDGTRLSIL.

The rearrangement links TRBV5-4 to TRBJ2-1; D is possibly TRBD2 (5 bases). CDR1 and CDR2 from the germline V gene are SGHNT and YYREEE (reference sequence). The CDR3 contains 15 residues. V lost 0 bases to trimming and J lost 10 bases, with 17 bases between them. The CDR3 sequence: CASSLVDSLPEEQFF. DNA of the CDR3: TGTGCCAGCAGCTTGGTGGACTCTCTACCGGAGGAGCAGTTCTTC.

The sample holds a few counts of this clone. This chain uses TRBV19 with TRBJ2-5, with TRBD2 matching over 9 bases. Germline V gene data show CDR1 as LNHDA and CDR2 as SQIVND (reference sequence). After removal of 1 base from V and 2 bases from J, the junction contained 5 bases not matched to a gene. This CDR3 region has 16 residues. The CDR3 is CASSIGRLAAQETQYF. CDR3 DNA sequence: TGTGCCAGTAGTATAGGGCGACTAGCGGCACAAGAGACCCAGTACTTC.

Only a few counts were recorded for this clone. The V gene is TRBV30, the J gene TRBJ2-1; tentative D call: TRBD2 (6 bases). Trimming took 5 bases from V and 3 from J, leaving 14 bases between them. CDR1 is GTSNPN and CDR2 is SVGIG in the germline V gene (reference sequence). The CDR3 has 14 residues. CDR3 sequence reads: CAWAHGGYYNEQFF. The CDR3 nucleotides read TGTGCCTGGGCACATGGAGGGTACTACAATGAGCAGTTCTTC.

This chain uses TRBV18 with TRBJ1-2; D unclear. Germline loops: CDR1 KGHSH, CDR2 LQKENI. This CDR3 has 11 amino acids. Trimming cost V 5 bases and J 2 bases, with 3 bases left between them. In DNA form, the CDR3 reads TGTGCCAGCTCAGAGAACTATGGCTACACCTTC. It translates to CASSENYGYTF.

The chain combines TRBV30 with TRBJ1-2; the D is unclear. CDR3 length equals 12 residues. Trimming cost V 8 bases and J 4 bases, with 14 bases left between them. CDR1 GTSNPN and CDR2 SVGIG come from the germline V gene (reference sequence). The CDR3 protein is CAHPRESYGYTF. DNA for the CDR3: TGTGCCCACCCCCGGGAGAGCTATGGCTACACCTTC.

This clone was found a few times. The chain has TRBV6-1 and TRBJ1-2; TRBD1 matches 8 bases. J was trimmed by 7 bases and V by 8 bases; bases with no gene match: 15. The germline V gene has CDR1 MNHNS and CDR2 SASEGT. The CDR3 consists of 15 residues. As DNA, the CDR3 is TGTGCCAGCTGGACAGGGAGCGCCCTCGCGCGTGGCTACACCTTC. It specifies CASWTGSALARGYTF.

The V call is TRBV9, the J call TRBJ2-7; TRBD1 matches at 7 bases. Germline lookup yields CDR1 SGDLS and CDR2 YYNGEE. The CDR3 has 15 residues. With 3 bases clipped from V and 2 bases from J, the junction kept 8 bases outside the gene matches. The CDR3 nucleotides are TGTGCCAGCAGCGGGGGTGGGACAGTGACCTACGAGCAGTACTTC. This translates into CASSGGGTVTYEQYF.

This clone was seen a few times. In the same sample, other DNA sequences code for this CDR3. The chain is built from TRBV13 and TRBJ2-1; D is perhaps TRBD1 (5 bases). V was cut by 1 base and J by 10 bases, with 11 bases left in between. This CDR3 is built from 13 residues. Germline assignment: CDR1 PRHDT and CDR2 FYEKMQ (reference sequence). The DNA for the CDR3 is TGTGCCAGCAGCTTAGTCCAGGCAGGGGAGCAGTTCTTC. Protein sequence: CASSLVQAGEQFF.

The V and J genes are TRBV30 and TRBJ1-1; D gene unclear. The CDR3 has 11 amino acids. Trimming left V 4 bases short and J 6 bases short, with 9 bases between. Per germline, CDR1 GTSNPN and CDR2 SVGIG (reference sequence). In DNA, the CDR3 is TGTGCCTGGACCGAAACGGCTGAAGCTTTCTTT. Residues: CAWTETAEAFF.

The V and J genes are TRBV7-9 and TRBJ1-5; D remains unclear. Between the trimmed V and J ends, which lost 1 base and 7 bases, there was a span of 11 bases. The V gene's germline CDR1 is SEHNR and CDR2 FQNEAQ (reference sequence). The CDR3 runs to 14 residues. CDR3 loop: CASSLDGAGQPQHF. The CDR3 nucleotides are TGTGCCAGCAGCTTAGACGGAGCGGGGCAGCCCCAGCATTTT.